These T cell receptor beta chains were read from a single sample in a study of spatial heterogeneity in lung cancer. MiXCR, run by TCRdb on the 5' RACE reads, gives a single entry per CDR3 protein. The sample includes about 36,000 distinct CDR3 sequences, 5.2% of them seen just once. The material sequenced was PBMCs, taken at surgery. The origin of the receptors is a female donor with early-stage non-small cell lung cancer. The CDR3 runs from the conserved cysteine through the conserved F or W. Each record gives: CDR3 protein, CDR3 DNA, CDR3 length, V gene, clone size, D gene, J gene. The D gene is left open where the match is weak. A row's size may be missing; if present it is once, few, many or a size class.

CDR3: CATSSGPYNEQFF
DNA: TGTGCCACCAGCTCAGGGCCCTACAATGAGCAGTTCTTC
length: 13
V: TRBV15
size: many
D: -
J: TRBJ2-1

CDR3: CASSFRLAGGAEETQYF
DNA: TGTGCCAGCAGCTTCAGACTAGCGGGAGGGGCGGAGGAGACCCAGTACTTC
length: 17
V: TRBV5-5
size: -
D: TRBD2
J: TRBJ2-5

CDR3: CSAGTGFYEQYF
DNA: TGCAGCGCCGGGACAGGGTTCTACGAGCAGTACTTC
length: 12
V: TRBV29-1
size: many
D: TRBD1
J: TRBJ2-7

CDR3: CASSPAVGGAETQYF
DNA: TGCGCCAGCAGCCCGGCCGTGGGAGGCGCGGAGACCCAGTACTTC
length: 15
V: TRBV5-1
size: many
D: -
J: TRBJ2-5

CDR3: CASSGTAGPGYGYTF
DNA: TGCGCCAGCAGCGGTACAGCAGGGCCGGGCTATGGCTACACCTTC
length: 15
V: TRBV5-1
size: many
D: -
J: TRBJ1-2

CDR3: CASSLDPGGPNSYNEQFF
DNA: TGTGCCAGCAGCTTAGATCCGGGGGGCCCCAATTCCTACAATGAGCAGTTCTTC
length: 18
V: TRBV11-2
size: few
D: -
J: TRBJ2-1

CDR3: CASTRANTQYF
DNA: TGTGCCAGCACCAGGGCTAATACGCAGTATTTT
length: 11
V: TRBV6-1
size: medium-sized
D: -
J: TRBJ2-3

CDR3: CASSQDYGGNTIYF
DNA: TGTGCCAGCAGCCAAGATTACGGAGGAAACACCATATATTTT
length: 14
V: TRBV14
size: many
D: -
J: TRBJ1-3

CDR3: CAISNNRGANTEAFF
DNA: TGTGCCATCAGTAATAACAGGGGGGCGAACACTGAAGCTTTCTTT
length: 15
V: TRBV10-3
size: many
D: TRBD1
J: TRBJ1-1

CDR3: CASSISVQETQYF
DNA: TGTGCCAGTAGTATCTCGGTTCAAGAGACCCAGTACTTC
length: 13
V: TRBV19
size: many
D: -
J: TRBJ2-5

CDR3: CASSQETGLREQYF
DNA: TGTGCCAGCAGCCAAGAGACAGGGCTTAGGGAGCAGTATTTT
length: 14
V: TRBV3-1
size: many
D: TRBD1
J: TRBJ2-3

CDR3: CASTQLIGGQNQETQYF
DNA: TGTGCCAGCACCCAGCTTATCGGGGGACAAAACCAAGAGACCCAGTACTTC
length: 17
V: TRBV5-6
size: -
D: -
J: TRBJ2-5

CDR3: CASASEGLNTEAFF
DNA: TGTGCCAGCGCCAGTGAGGGGCTGAACACTGAAGCTTTCTTT
length: 14
V: TRBV18
size: few
D: -
J: TRBJ1-1

CDR3: CASSSTVQAYEQYF
DNA: TGCGCCAGCAGCTCCACAGTCCAGGCTTACGAGCAGTACTTC
length: 14
V: TRBV5-1
size: -
D: -
J: TRBJ2-7

CDR3: CASSLSGGRDTQYF
DNA: TGTGCCAGCAGTTTATCAGGCGGACGAGATACGCAGTATTTT
length: 14
V: TRBV27
size: many
D: -
J: TRBJ2-3

CDR3: CASSLQGHGNTIYF
DNA: TGTGCCAGCAGCTTACAGGGACATGGAAACACCATATATTTT
length: 14
V: TRBV7-9
size: -
D: -
J: TRBJ1-3

CDR3: CASSTGEGWSYTF
DNA: TGTGCCAGCAGCACAGGGGAAGGATGGAGCTACACCTTC
length: 13
V: TRBV12-3/TRBV12-4
size: many
D: TRBD1
J: TRBJ1-2

CDR3: CASTKYRGSTGELFF
DNA: TGTGCCAGCACCAAGTACAGGGGAAGCACCGGGGAGCTGTTTTTT
length: 15
V: TRBV6-1
size: many
D: TRBD1
J: TRBJ2-2

CDR3: CATSPPGLVNEQFF
DNA: TGTGCCACCAGTCCACCGGGACTAGTCAATGAGCAGTTCTTC
length: 14
V: TRBV24-1
size: few
D: TRBD2
J: TRBJ2-1

CDR3: CSAGLRWASPQHF
DNA: TGCAGTGCTGGGTTGAGGTGGGCATCACCCCAGCATTTT
length: 13
V: TRBV20-1
size: many
D: -
J: TRBJ1-5

CDR3: CASSLGYQETQYF
DNA: TGTGCCAGCAGCTTAGGGTACCAAGAGACCCAGTACTTC
length: 13
V: TRBV7-9
size: many
D: -
J: TRBJ2-5

CDR3: CASSLGWGPLGETQYF
DNA: TGTGCCAGCAGCTTAGGTTGGGGGCCCCTGGGAGAGACCCAGTACTTC
length: 16
V: TRBV7-9
size: -
D: -
J: TRBJ2-5

CDR3: CASSYLGRRRGNEKLFF
DNA: TGTGCCAGCAGTTACCTCGGCAGGCGCCGGGGTAATGAAAAACTGTTTTTT
length: 17
V: TRBV6-2/TRBV6-3
size: many
D: -
J: TRBJ1-4

CDR3: CSAIERLARNTGELFF
DNA: TGCAGTGCTATAGAACGGTTAGCACGGAACACCGGGGAGCTGTTTTTT
length: 16
V: TRBV20-1
size: few
D: -
J: TRBJ2-2

CDR3: CSARSASGGNEKLFF
DNA: TGCAGTGCTAGATCGGCGTCAGGGGGTAATGAAAAACTGTTTTTT
length: 15
V: TRBV20-1
size: many
D: TRBD1
J: TRBJ1-4

CDR3: CAWSVRSPAPRGNTIYF
DNA: TGTGCCTGGAGTGTACGATCCCCGGCCCCGAGGGGAAACACCATATATTTT
length: 17
V: TRBV30
size: few
D: -
J: TRBJ1-3

CDR3: CASSLWTNEKLFF
DNA: TGTGCCAGCAGTTTATGGACTAATGAAAAACTGTTTTTT
length: 13
V: TRBV27
size: many
D: -
J: TRBJ1-4

CDR3: CASSSGVDQAYGYTF
DNA: TGCGCCAGCAGCTCGGGGGTCGATCAAGCTTATGGCTACACCTTC
length: 15
V: TRBV5-1
size: once
D: -
J: TRBJ1-2

CDR3: CSARGPFQINYEQYF
DNA: TGCAGTGCTAGAGGCCCTTTTCAAATCAACTACGAGCAGTACTTC
length: 15
V: TRBV20-1
size: many
D: -
J: TRBJ2-7

CDR3: CASRPSLAGDGNEQFF
DNA: TGTGCCAGCAGACCCTCCCTAGCGGGAGATGGGAATGAGCAGTTCTTC
length: 16
V: TRBV12-3/TRBV12-4
size: many
D: TRBD2
J: TRBJ2-1

CDR3: CASSLGSRETQYF
DNA: TGCGCCAGCAGCTTGGGCAGTCGCGAGACCCAGTACTTC
length: 13
V: TRBV5-1
size: many
D: -
J: TRBJ2-5

CDR3: CASRLAGGYEQYF
DNA: TGTGCCAGCAGGCTCGCGGGGGGCTACGAGCAGTACTTC
length: 13
V: TRBV6-5
size: many
D: TRBD2
J: TRBJ2-7

CDR3: CSAGLQYQETQYF
DNA: TGCAGCGCGGGACTTCAGTACCAAGAGACCCAGTACTTC
length: 13
V: TRBV29-1
size: many
D: -
J: TRBJ2-5

CDR3: CASSSRRQGAGEQFF
DNA: TGTGCCAGCAGCTCCCGACGACAGGGGGCTGGGGAGCAGTTCTTC
length: 15
V: TRBV7-2
size: many
D: TRBD1
J: TRBJ2-1

CDR3: CASSLPYSGSHEQYF
DNA: TGTGCCAGCAGTTTACCCTATAGCGGGAGCCACGAGCAGTACTTC
length: 15
V: TRBV28
size: many
D: TRBD2
J: TRBJ2-7

CDR3: CASSQVGQGAIYEQYF
DNA: TGCGCCAGCAGCCAAGTGGGACAGGGGGCAATCTACGAGCAGTACTTC
length: 16
V: TRBV4-1
size: once
D: TRBD1
J: TRBJ2-7

CDR3: CASSPTSIGELFF
DNA: TGTGCCAGCAGTCCTACTAGCATCGGGGAGCTGTTTTTT
length: 13
V: TRBV6-5
size: many
D: -
J: TRBJ2-2

CDR3: CATSRDLEQPQHF
DNA: TGTGCCACCAGCAGAGATTTGGAGCAGCCCCAGCATTTT
length: 13
V: TRBV15
size: many
D: -
J: TRBJ1-5

CDR3: CAPAWGSGSSGANVLTF
DNA: TGTGCCCCCGCCTGGGGTAGCGGGAGTTCTGGGGCCAACGTCCTGACTTTC
length: 17
V: TRBV30
size: -
D: TRBD2
J: TRBJ2-6

CDR3: CASRMESEQFF
DNA: TGTGCCAGCAGGATGGAGTCTGAGCAGTTCTTC
length: 11
V: TRBV2
size: many
D: -
J: TRBJ2-1

CDR3: CASSLSMVWAYEQYF
DNA: TGTGCCAGCAGTCTTAGTATGGTCTGGGCCTACGAGCAGTACTTC
length: 15
V: TRBV27
size: many
D: -
J: TRBJ2-7

CDR3: CASSQEPQDEKLFF
DNA: TGCGCCAGCAGCCAAGAACCCCAGGATGAAAAACTGTTTTTT
length: 14
V: TRBV4-3
size: many
D: -
J: TRBJ1-4

CDR3: CASSLAGTSSYEQYF
DNA: TGCGCCAGCAGCTTGGCCGGGACCAGCTCCTACGAGCAGTACTTC
length: 15
V: TRBV5-1
size: many
D: -
J: TRBJ2-7

CDR3: CASSPDRLLLFF
DNA: TGTGCTAGCAGCCCGGACAGGCTACTGCTGTTTTTT
length: 12
V: TRBV7-7
size: many
D: TRBD1
J: TRBJ2-2

CDR3: CASSPFEANYGYTF
DNA: TGTGCCAGCAGCCCGTTTGAAGCTAACTATGGCTACACCTTC
length: 14
V: TRBV7-2
size: -
D: -
J: TRBJ1-2

CDR3: CASSYSLEGGYTEAFF
DNA: TGTGCCAGCAGTTACTCCCTGGAGGGGGGATACACTGAAGCTTTCTTT
length: 16
V: TRBV6-2/TRBV6-3
size: many
D: -
J: TRBJ1-1

CDR3: CASSLEGGGTEAFF
DNA: TGTGCCAGCAGCTTAGAAGGGGGCGGCACTGAAGCTTTCTTT
length: 14
V: TRBV11-2
size: many
D: TRBD1
J: TRBJ1-1

CDR3: CASSQTSGTLQETQYF
DNA: TGTGCCAGCAGCCAGACTAGCGGGACGCTCCAAGAGACCCAGTACTTC
length: 16
V: TRBV11-2
size: many
D: TRBD2
J: TRBJ2-5

CDR3: CASGPRGSETQYF
DNA: TGTGCCAGTGGCCCCAGGGGTTCGGAGACCCAGTACTTC
length: 13
V: TRBV19
size: -
D: -
J: TRBJ2-5

CDR3: CASSRGTTNEKLFF
DNA: TGTGCCAGCAGCCGGGGAACAACTAATGAAAAACTGTTTTTT
length: 14
V: TRBV6-5
size: many
D: -
J: TRBJ1-4

CDR3: CASSEEMNQPQHF
DNA: TGTGCCAGCAGTGAAGAGATGAATCAGCCCCAGCATTTT
length: 13
V: TRBV2
size: many
D: -
J: TRBJ1-5

CDR3: CASSQGLAGSYEQYF
DNA: TGTGCCAGCAGCCAAGGGCTAGCGGGGTCCTACGAGCAGTACTTC
length: 15
V: TRBV3-1
size: many
D: TRBD2
J: TRBJ2-7

CDR3: CASSPGRASGSFGEQFF
DNA: TGTGCCAGCAGCCCCGGTCGGGCTAGCGGGAGTTTCGGTGAGCAGTTCTTC
length: 17
V: TRBV11-2
size: many
D: TRBD2
J: TRBJ2-1

CDR3: CASSLGSGGEQETQYF
DNA: TGTGCCAGCAGCTTGGGTTCCGGGGGCGAACAGGAGACCCAGTACTTC
length: 16
V: TRBV5-5
size: few
D: -
J: TRBJ2-5

CDR3: CSAANRAKPPKLFF
DNA: TGCAGTGCCGCCAACCGGGCTAAGCCCCCAAAACTGTTTTTT
length: 14
V: TRBV20-1
size: -
D: -
J: TRBJ1-4

CDR3: CSARPGSSNQPQHF
DNA: TGCAGTGCTCGGCCGGGGTCGAGCAATCAGCCCCAGCATTTT
length: 14
V: TRBV20-1
size: many
D: -
J: TRBJ1-5

CDR3: CASSQDREAGNIQYF
DNA: TGCGCCAGCAGCCAAGATAGGGAGGCGGGAAACATTCAGTACTTC
length: 15
V: TRBV4-1
size: many
D: -
J: TRBJ2-4